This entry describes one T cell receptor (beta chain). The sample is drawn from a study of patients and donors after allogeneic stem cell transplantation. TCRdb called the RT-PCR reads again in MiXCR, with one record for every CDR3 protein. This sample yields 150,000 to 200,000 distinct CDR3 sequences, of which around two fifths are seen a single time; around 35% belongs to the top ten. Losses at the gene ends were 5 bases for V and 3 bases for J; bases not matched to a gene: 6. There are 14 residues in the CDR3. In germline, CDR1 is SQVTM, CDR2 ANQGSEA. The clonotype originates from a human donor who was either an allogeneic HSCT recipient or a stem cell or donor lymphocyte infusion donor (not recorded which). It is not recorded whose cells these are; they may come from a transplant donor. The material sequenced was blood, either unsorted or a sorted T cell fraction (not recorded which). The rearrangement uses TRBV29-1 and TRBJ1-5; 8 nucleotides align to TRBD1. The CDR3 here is CSVWTGSNNQPQHF. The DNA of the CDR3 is TGCAGCGTTTGGACAGGGAGCAACAATCAGCCCCAGCATTTT. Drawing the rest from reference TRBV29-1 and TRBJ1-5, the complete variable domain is SAVISQKPSRDICQRGTSLTIQCQVDSQVTMMFWYRQQPGQSLTLIATANQGSEATYESGFVIDKFPISRPNLTFSTLTVSNMSPEDSSIYLCSVWTGSNNQPQHFGDGTRLSIL.